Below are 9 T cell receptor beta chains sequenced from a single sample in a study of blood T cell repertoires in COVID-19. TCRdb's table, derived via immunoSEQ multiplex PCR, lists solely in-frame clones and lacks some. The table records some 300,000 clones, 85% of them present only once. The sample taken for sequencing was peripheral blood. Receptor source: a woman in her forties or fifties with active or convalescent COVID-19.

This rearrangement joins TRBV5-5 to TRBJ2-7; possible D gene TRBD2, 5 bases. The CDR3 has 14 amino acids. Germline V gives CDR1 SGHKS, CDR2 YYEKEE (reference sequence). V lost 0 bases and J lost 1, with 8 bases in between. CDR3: CASSLGLASYEQYF. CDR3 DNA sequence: TGTGCCAGCAGCTTGGGGCTAGCTTCCTACGAGCAGTACTTC.

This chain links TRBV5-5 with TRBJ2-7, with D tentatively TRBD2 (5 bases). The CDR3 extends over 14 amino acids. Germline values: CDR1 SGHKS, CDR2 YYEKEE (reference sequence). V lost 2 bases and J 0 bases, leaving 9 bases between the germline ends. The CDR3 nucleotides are TGTGCCAGCAGCTTTTGGACTGACTCCTACGAGCAGTACTTC. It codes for CASSFWTDSYEQYF.

The CDR3: CASSSTQGGSGNTIYF. In nucleotides, the CDR3 is TGTGCCAGCAGCTCCACCCAGGGTGGGTCTGGAAACACCATATATTTT. The chain links TRBV5-6 to TRBJ1-3, with D perhaps TRBD1 (5 bases). This CDR3 region has 16 residues. Germline CDR1 and CDR2: SGHDT and YYEEEE. Between the trimmed V and J ends, which lost 3 bases and 1 base, there was a span of 14 bases.

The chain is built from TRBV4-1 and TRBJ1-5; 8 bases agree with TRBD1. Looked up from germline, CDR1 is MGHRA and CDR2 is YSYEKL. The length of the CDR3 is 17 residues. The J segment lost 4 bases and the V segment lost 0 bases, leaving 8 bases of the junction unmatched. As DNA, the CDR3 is TGCGCCAGCAGCCAAGATCTAAGGACAGGGCGAAATCAGCCCCAGCATTTT. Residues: CASSQDLRTGRNQPQHF.

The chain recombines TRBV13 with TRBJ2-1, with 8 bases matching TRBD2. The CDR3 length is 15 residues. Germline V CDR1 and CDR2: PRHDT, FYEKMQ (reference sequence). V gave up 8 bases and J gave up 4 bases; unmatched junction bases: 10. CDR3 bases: TGTGCCAGCTCGGTTACTAGCGGAGGTTACAATGAGCAGTTCTTC. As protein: CASSVTSGGYNEQFF.

The CDR3 DNA is TGTGCCAGCAGCCTGCAACAGGGGGCCCTCTCTGGAAACACCATATATTTT. Protein: CASSLQQGALSGNTIYF. V and J are TRBV5-6 and TRBJ1-3; TRBD1 aligns across 9 bases. CDR3 length equals 17 residues. The germline V gene has CDR1 SGHDT and CDR2 YYEEEE. Losses at the gene ends were 4 bases for V and 0 bases for J; bases not matched to a gene: 8.

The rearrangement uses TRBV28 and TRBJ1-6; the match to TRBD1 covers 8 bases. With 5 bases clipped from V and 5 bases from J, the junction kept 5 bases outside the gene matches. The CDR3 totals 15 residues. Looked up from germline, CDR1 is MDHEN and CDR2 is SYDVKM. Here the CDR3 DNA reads TGTGCCAGCAGTCCGGGGACAGGTCATAATTCACCCCTCCACTTT. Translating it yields CASSPGTGHNSPLHF.

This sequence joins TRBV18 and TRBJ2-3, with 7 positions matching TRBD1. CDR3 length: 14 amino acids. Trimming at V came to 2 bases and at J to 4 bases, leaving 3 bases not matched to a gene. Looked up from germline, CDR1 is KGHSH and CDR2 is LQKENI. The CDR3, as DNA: TGTGCCAGCTCACCAAGGGGGCCAGCAGATACGCAGTATTTT. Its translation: CASSPRGPADTQYF.

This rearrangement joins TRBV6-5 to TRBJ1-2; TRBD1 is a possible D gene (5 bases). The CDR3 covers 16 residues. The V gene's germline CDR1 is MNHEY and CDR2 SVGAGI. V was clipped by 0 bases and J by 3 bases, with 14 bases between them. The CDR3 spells CASSYSVPPGDYGYTF. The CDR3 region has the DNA TGTGCCAGCAGTTACTCGGTCCCCCCGGGGGACTATGGCTACACCTTC.